These T cell receptor beta chains were read from a single sample in a study of CD8+CD57+ T cells in acquired aplastic anemia. TCRdb re-analysed the reads in MiXCR, keeping a single row per CDR3 protein. The sample carries about 200,000 distinct CDR3 sequences, approximately 60% recorded once. What was sequenced was sorted CD4+, CD8+, or CD8+CD57+ T cells (not recorded which) from PBMCs. These receptors all stem from a human donor with aplastic anemia. Each CDR3 is given with its conserved first and last residue. The order of the fields is clone size, J gene, V gene, D gene, CDR3 protein, CDR3 DNA. D genes are given only for firm matches. Size tells how often a clone was seen (once, few, many) or the class of an expanded clone, and some rows leave it out.

>NA|TRBJ2-7|TRBV5-1|TRBD2
CTSSLGGGAAYEQYF
TGCACCAGCAGCTTAGGCGGGGGGGCCGCTTACGAGCAGTACTTC
>once|TRBJ2-5|TRBV25-1|NA
CASRATGRLSETQYF
TGTGCCAGCAGGGCTACCGGGAGATTGAGTGAGACCCAGTACTTC
>NA|TRBJ2-1|TRBV9|NA
CASSVKATSSPFYNEQFF
TGTGCCAGCAGCGTAAAGGCAACTTCAAGCCCGTTCTACAATGAGCAGTTCTTC
>NA|TRBJ2-5|TRBV20-1|TRBD2
CSALGGAGALGGETQYF
TGCAGTGCTTTAGGAGGAGCGGGAGCCCTAGGGGGAGAGACCCAGTACTTC
>NA|TRBJ1-4|TRBV2|NA
CASSLQGLREKLFF
TGTGCCAGCAGTCTACAGGGCCTGAGAGAAAAACTGTTTTTT
>NA|TRBJ1-2|TRBV5-1|NA
CASSGVTSNYGYTF
TGCGCCAGCAGTGGGGTTACTTCGAACTATGGCTACACCTTC
>NA|TRBJ2-5|TRBV20-1|NA
CSAKGPGSETQYF
TGCAGTGCCAAAGGTCCAGGCTCCGAGACCCAGTACTTC
>few|TRBJ1-1|TRBV5-1|NA
CASSGGGGNTEAFF
TGCGCCAGCAGCGGCGGGGGAGGAAACACTGAAGCTTTCTTT
>NA|TRBJ2-3|TRBV7-9|TRBD2
CASSETLAGGPSPLDTQYF
TGTGCCAGCAGCGAAACTCTAGCGGGAGGGCCTTCACCGTTAGATACGCAGTATTTT
>NA|TRBJ1-6|TRBV9|NA
CASSVGGHSPLHF
TGTGCCAGCAGCGTGGGGGGGCATTCACCCCTCCACTTT
>NA|TRBJ1-4|TRBV5-1|NA
CASSANREANEKLFF
TGCGCCAGCAGCGCCAACAGGGAGGCTAATGAAAAACTGTTTTTT
>few|TRBJ2-2|TRBV10-1|NA
CASRETASGELFF
TGCGCCAGCAGGGAGACAGCTTCCGGGGAGCTGTTTTTT
>NA|TRBJ2-5|TRBV20-1|NA
CSARGLGETQYF
TGCAGTGCTAGAGGATTAGGAGAGACCCAGTACTTC
>NA|TRBJ2-3|TRBV7-2|NA
CASSSNRGSTDTRYF
TGTGCCAGCAGCTCCAATAGGGGGTCAACAGATACGCGGTATTTT
>NA|TRBJ1-2|TRBV20-1|NA
CSARDGSARYGYTF
TGCAGTGCTAGAGATGGGAGCGCCCGGTATGGCTACACCTTC